Given below is one TCR beta chain in context. Unmatched junction bases numbered 8, after V lost 5 bases and J lost 6 bases. This CDR3 spans 15 amino acids. The germline V gene encodes CDR1 SGHVS and CDR2 FNYEAQ. This record comes from a study of CD8 T cells in Susac syndrome. RNA amounts of roughly 0.45 to 1 ug underwent reverse transcription with random hexamers. TCRdb itself ran the immunoSEQ multiplex PCR reads through MiXCR, one entry per CDR3 protein. Among some 52,000 distinct CDR3 sequences listed, 93% were seen once. Input material: CD8+ T cells from PBMCs. The receptor's source is a human donor with multiple sclerosis. The chain employs TRBV7-6 and TRBJ2-7; 12 nucleotides match TRBD2. The CDR3 sequence is CASSLTSGGPVEQYF. The CDR3 DNA sequence: TGTGCCAGCAGCCTAACTAGCGGGGGGCCGGTCGAGCAGTACTTC.